This TCR beta chain was identified in a study of siplizumab effects on memory and regulatory T cells. Study results and limitations: Memory cells seemed less diverse than naive T cells, which seemed major alloresponse contributors. Significantly reduced by siplizumab was the cumulative frequency of alloreactive sequences, namely those traceable to unstimulated CD4+ memory cells. Tregs proliferating in siplizumab cultures lacked confirmation of their suppressive function.

Clones were sequenced by immunoSEQ multiplex PCR, and TCRdb holds only the in-frame ones, with some missing. This repertoire shows about 100,000 clones, over 90% found once; its top ten account for less than 1.5%. After removal of 5 bases from V and 1 base from J, the junction contained 3 bases not matched to a gene. CDR3 size: 14 residues. Per the germline V gene, CDR1 is SGHVS and CDR2 is FQNEAQ. As for this clone: What it binds is not known.

The chain links TRBV7-8 to TRBJ1-1; 8 bases are a match to TRBD1. The sample was non-Treg CD4+ T cells sorted from blood. The TCR originated in a human donor in good health. The CDR3 spells CASSQGQANTEAFF. The CDR3 DNA reads as TGTGCCAGCAGCCAGGGACAGGCGAACACTGAAGCTTTCTTT.